The TCR beta chain described here comes from a study of OX40 agonist ivuxolimab in advanced cancers. About the study: Averaging approximately 60 years in age, with a range of about 20 to 90, the cohort was approximately 84% male. Overall study findings and caveats: Partial responders dosed at 0.1-3.0 mg/kg displayed clonal expansion ranking among the lowest.

Details on this clone: Its antigen remains unidentified.

Sequencing used immunoSEQ multiplex PCR; TCRdb keeps in-frame clones, though not all of them. Seen here are tens of thousands of clones, 84% observed once, and the top ten hold approximately 4.5%. The receptor's source is an adult with an advanced solid tumor such as melanoma, head and neck, liver or kidney cancer. This sample comprised CD4+ or CD8+ T cells sorted from blood, obtained in a trial of the OX40 agonist ivuxolimab.

The CDR3 DNA is TGCGCCAGCAGGCCTTGGGGAGGGAGCACCGGGGAGCTGTTTTTT. Its protein is CASRPWGGSTGELFF. The chain is built from TRBV4-1 and TRBJ2-2; 7 bases agree with TRBD2. Germline CDR1 reads MGHRA; CDR2 reads YSYEKL. The CDR3 is 15 residues long. V trimming: 6 bases; J trimming: 4 bases; junction bases outside the gene matches: 8.